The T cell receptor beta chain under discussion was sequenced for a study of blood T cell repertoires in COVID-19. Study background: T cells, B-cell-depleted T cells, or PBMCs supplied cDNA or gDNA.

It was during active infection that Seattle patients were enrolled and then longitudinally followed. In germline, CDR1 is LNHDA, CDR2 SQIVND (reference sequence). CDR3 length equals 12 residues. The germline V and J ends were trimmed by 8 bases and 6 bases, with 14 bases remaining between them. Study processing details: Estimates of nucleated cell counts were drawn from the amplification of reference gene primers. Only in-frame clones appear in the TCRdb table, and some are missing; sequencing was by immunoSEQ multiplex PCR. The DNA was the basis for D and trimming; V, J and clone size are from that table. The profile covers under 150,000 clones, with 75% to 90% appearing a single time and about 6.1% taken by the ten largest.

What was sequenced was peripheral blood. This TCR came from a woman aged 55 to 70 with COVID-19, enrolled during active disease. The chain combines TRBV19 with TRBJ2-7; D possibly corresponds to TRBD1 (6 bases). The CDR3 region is CASRQEEGEQYF. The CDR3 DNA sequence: TGTGCCAGTCGACAGGAAGAGGGCGAGCAGTACTTC.